This TCR beta chain appears in the sequencing data of a study of identical twins (dated by TCRdb to about 2016). For context, the study as a whole: To test whether fetal clonotypes persist, this study deep-sequenced TCR alpha and beta repertoires from monozygotic twins, from unrelated adults of various ages, and from cord blood. To rule out contamination, replicate twin experiments were performed at different times with different library preparation protocols. What the authors observed across the whole study: Out-of-frame TCR alpha sharing in monozygotic twins was systematically underestimated by recombination models, whereas sharing between unrelated individuals was in agreement with the recombination models. The excess sharing between twins in beta out-of-frame sequences was weaker because fewer shared sequences reduced the signal-to-noise ratio. Fewer insertions were carried by abundant cord blood beta clonotypes, a similar but weaker trend appeared in young adult naive repertoires, and no such trend appeared in memory repertoires. Because the same donors could not be followed over many years, the conclusions depended on cross-sectional statistical analysis. Zero-insertion analyses could be partly confounded by invariant T cells such as MAIT and iNKT, though diverse VJ usage argued against such confounding for most clonotypes. Compared with coincidental sharing between unrelated individuals, an excess of low generation-probability sequences was observed among out-of-frame TCR alpha sequences shared between twins.

The library was built by means of 5' RACE. TCRdb records Illumina HiSeq 2000 as the sequencer. Template switching introduced a universal primer binding site; the final cDNA contained a unique molecular identifier, enabling accurate counting of TCR cDNA molecules. Specific primers in the conserved constant-segment region were used to synthesize first-strand cDNA for TCR alpha and beta chains. To control for contamination, each cDNA library was double barcoded with a SMART-Mk sample barcode plus Illumina barcodes. TruSeq adapter sequences and Illumina sample barcodes were added in two successive PCR steps. Sequencing of the TCR alpha and beta cDNA libraries was done on the Illumina HiSeq platform using custom primers. On the study's bioinformatics: MiGEC processed the raw reads to extract unique molecular identifiers, while MiXCR was used to determine the CDR3 positions. Recombination models were inferred per individual with the repgenHMM and IGoR tools using an EM algorithm. Shared clonotypes were analyzed with the tcR package in R, and sharing was normalized by the product of cloneset sizes. To study raw recombination free of thymic and clonal selection effects, out-of-frame nonproductive sequences were analyzed. TCRdb reprocessed the public reads (quality trimming at Q25 with fastp, clone calling with MiXCR) and kept in-frame beta chains. Identical CDR3 proteins give one entry, which carries the most common genes and DNA. The V and J calls here are based on TCRdb, not the publication. Across this sample there are approximately 190,000 distinct CDR3 sequences, with about a sixth seen only once. The ten largest make up 40% to 45% of the sample.

V loses 10 bases at its end and J loses 0 bases; junction bases beyond the gene matches: 3. As encoded in the germline V gene, CDR1 is MDHEN while CDR2 is SYDVKM. Inclusive of the bounding cysteine and phenylalanine, the CDR3 is 12 residues long. This entry keeps only the CDR3 DNA: 36 bases, framed from base 1. Only healthy Caucasian donors were included. Three pairs of female monozygotic twins, all aged roughly 18 to 29 years, were included in the twin cohort. Positive isolation kits from Invitrogen were used to isolate CD4+ and CD8+ T cell populations. This clonotype has just a few counts. Its antigen target is currently unknown. No clone much larger than this one lies a single base away; base qualities are absent. The same data also contributed to another study, on T cells expressing NK-cell markers. The second study, in turn, reports: Three sorted T-cell subsets (CD3+CD56+NKG2C+, CD3+CD56+NKG2C- and CD3+CD56-NKG2C+) from several donors had their TCR beta-chain repertoires profiled. Among the eight sequenced donors, seven were HCMV-seropositive and one was HCMV-seronegative. In several experiments an anti-gammadeltaTCR antibody was added to restrict sorting to alphabetaTCR-expressing T cells. In roughly six donors, the dominant CD3+CD56+NKG2C+ clonotypes ranked among the top 10 CD8+ clonotypes, making up 1.0-7.0% of CD8+ T cells. Those dominant clonotypes were again the most abundant among CD3+CD56-NKG2C+ cells in a few donors, at about 25-60.1%. Whether the expanded NKG2C-expressing T cell clones were specific for HCMV antigens remained unclear. The eight sequenced donors were randomly selected healthy volunteers, three men and five women. HCMV serostatus was determined by detecting HCMV-specific IgG in serum with a commercial ELISA kit. MIGEC was used to demultiplex reads and group the reads by UMI, and MiTCR was used to assemble and quantify clonotypes. To exclude erroneous sequences, only TCR cDNA sequences supported by at least two reads were retained. The tcR package was used for downstream repertoire analysis, and clonotypes were matched between fractions using CDR3 nucleotide sequence together with V segment. Antigen specificity was annotated against VDJdb with VDJmatch, allowing one amino acid substitution in CDR3.

The material sequenced was CD8+ T cells sorted from blood. This receptor was taken from a woman under 30 in good health. The chain is assembled from TRBV28 and TRBJ2-7, with 7 central nucleotides matching TRBD1. The nucleotides read TGTGCCACCGGGACAGACTCCTACGAGCAGTACTTC. It translates as CATGTDSYEQYF. Reference TRBV28 and TRBJ2-7 genes cover what lies past the CDR3, so the full variable domain is DVKVTQSSRYLVKRTGEKVFLECVQDMDHENMFWYRQDPGLGLRLIYFSYDVKMKEKGDIPEGYSVSREKKERFSLILESASTNQTSMYLCATGTDSYEQYFGPGTRLTVT.